The source of this T cell receptor beta chain is a study of cytomegalovirus exposure and HLA in healthy donors. Across the study: The approximately 110 validation repertoires used a platform that matched the one used for the approximately 670 first-cohort repertoires, as a later analysis reported.

Regarding this clone: Its antigen remains unknown.

Trimming pared 5 bases from V and 3 bases from J, leaving 13 bases between. Germline V lookup: CDR1 MDHEN, CDR2 SYDVKM. CDR3 length: 14 residues. TCRdb keeps only in-frame clones here, not all; method: immunoSEQ multiplex PCR. The repertoire holds 150,000 to 200,000 clones, with 85% as singletons. General study points: The study listed around 150 cytomegalovirus-associated TCR beta chains. With high specificity and sensitivity, the classifier reportedly diagnosed cytomegalovirus status.

The source of this sequence is a man younger than 35 in good health and CMV-seropositive. The sequencing input was PBMCs. The chain employs TRBV28 and TRBJ1-2; tentatively, D is TRBD1 (6 bases). CDR3 DNA sequence: TGTGCCAGCAGTCCGCCGGACAGTTACTATGGCTACACCTTC. Translation gives CASSPPDSYYGYTF.